What follows is one T cell receptor beta chain and its context. Other DNA sequences in the sample encode the same CDR3. Trimming took 4 bases from V and 0 from J; bases not matched to a gene: 3. Germline V lookup: CDR1 SGHTS, CDR2 YDEGEE. This CDR3 is built from 15 residues. This entry belongs to a study of cytomegalovirus exposure and HLA in healthy donors. Both 60 Vbeta primers and 13 Jbeta primers went into the PCR. Clones were sequenced by immunoSEQ multiplex PCR, and TCRdb holds only the in-frame ones, with some missing. The sample has 75,000 to 90,000 clones. The V gene is TRBV5-8, the J gene TRBJ1-2, with TRBD1 matching over 10 bases. The material sequenced was PBMCs. The origin of this receptor is a woman aged 55-75 years in good health and CMV-seronegative. CDR3: CASSLGQGTNYGYTF. CDR3 sequence (DNA): TGTGCCAGCAGCCTGGGACAGGGGACTAACTATGGCTACACCTTC.